These 24 T cell receptor beta chains were sequenced from one sample in a study of blood T cell repertoires in COVID-19. Repertoires were generated with immunoSEQ multiplex PCR, while TCRdb's copy carries only in-frame clones and drops some. The sample has about 300,000 clones; around 90% are singletons. The sample consisted of PBMCs or T cells enriched from blood (not recorded which). Receptors were obtained from a man aged 60-69 years who had recovered from COVID-19.

The chain uses TRBV3-1 (or the pseudogene TRBV3-2) and TRBJ1-1; tentatively, D is TRBD1 (6 bases). Germline CDR1 and CDR2: LGHDT and YNNKEL (reference sequence). Trimming stripped 3 bases from V and 0 bases from J, with 11 bases between. This CDR3 has 15 residues. CDR3 amino acids: CASSHRQELNTEAFF. In DNA, the CDR3 is TGTGCCAGCAGCCATAGACAGGAGCTGAACACTGAAGCTTTCTTT.

V and J are TRBV24-1 and TRBJ2-1, with TRBD2 as a possible D gene (7 bases). This CDR3 spans 15 amino acids. CDR1 KGHDR and CDR2 SFDVKD come from the germline V gene. Trimming removed 4 bases at V and 4 bases at J, with 13 bases between. The CDR3 is CATSEGGAEYNEQFF. The DNA for the CDR3 is TGTGCCACCAGTGAAGGGGGGGCGGAGTACAATGAGCAGTTCTTC.

In regard to this clone: Germline is not matched at one junction end, which may reflect a read error. The genes are TRBV19 and TRBJ1-2; D may be TRBD1 (5 bases). Germline V gives CDR1 LNHDA, CDR2 SQIVND (reference sequence). This CDR3 is built from 14 residues. This chain's CDR3 is CASSIFPRAYGYTF. The CDR3 bases are TGTGCCAGTAGTATTTTCCCCAGGGCCTATGGTTACACCTTC.

Comment on this clone: Mismatch with germline at one junction end may stem from a read error. The rearrangement joins TRBV10-3 to TRBJ2-3; TRBD2 matches at 9 bases. Germline CDR1 reads ENHRY; CDR2 reads SYGVKD. This CDR3 contains 15 residues. This chain's CDR3 is CAISEWTSGTDTQYF. In nucleotides, the CDR3 is TGTGCCATCAGCGAGTGGACTAGCGGCACAGATACGCAGTATTTT.

This chain uses TRBV24-1 with TRBJ2-1; 11 bases agree with TRBD2. Per the germline V gene, CDR1 is KGHDR and CDR2 is SFDVKD. V gave up 10 bases and J gave up 1 base; unmatched junction bases: 5. The CDR3 totals 15 residues. This CDR3 reads CATSSGRRSYNEQFF. DNA for the CDR3: TGTGCCACTTCTAGCGGGAGGCGATCCTACAATGAGCAGTTCTTC.

V usage is TRBV7-3 and J usage is TRBJ2-1, with 9 nucleotides matching TRBD1. The length of the CDR3 is 14 residues. Looked up from germline, CDR1 is SGHTA and CDR2 is FQGTGA. With V trimmed by 5 bases and J by 10 bases, 9 bases remained unmatched. In DNA form, the CDR3 reads TGTGCCAGCAGCCCCATGGGACAGGGAATCGAGCAGTTCTTC. Amino acids: CASSPMGQGIEQFF.

This clone came up once. The chain links TRBV19 to TRBJ2-5; 8 nucleotides align to TRBD2. Germline CDR1 reads LNHDA; CDR2 reads SQIVND (reference sequence). There are 15 residues in the CDR3. The ends lost 6 bases at V and 5 bases at J; junction bases unmatched: 11. CDR3: CASRAGGLALETQYF. In DNA form, the CDR3 reads TGTGCCAGTAGGGCCGGAGGACTAGCCCTCGAGACCCAGTACTTC.

V usage is TRBV5-1 and J usage is TRBJ2-1; 12 nucleotides align to TRBD2. The CDR3 has 18 amino acids. Germline loops: CDR1 SGHRS, CDR2 YFSETQ. The junction had 10 bases not matched to a gene; V was cut back by 4 bases and J by 2 bases. The CDR3 spells CASSPGTSGRLAYNEQFF. CDR3 DNA sequence: TGCGCCAGCAGCCCGGGGACTAGCGGGCGTTTAGCCTACAATGAGCAGTTCTTC.

This clone was found a few times. The J gene is TRBJ1-2, the V gene TRBV9; perhaps TRBD1 as D (5 bases). The CDR3 covers 17 residues. The germline gives CDR1 SGDLS, CDR2 YYNGEE. V gave up 2 bases and J gave up 1 base, with 18 bases separating them. CDR3 amino acids: CASSVGDSRSLNYGYTF. The CDR3 coding sequence is TGTGCCAGCAGCGTCGGAGACAGCCGGAGCCTTAACTATGGCTACACCTTC.

The gene calls are TRBV5-1 and TRBJ1-6; D is unclear. The CDR3 consists of 13 residues. From germline, CDR1 is SGHRS and CDR2 YFSETQ. V was cut by 5 bases and J by 8 bases, with 11 bases left in between. The CDR3 sequence is CASSPERDSPLHF. The CDR3 nucleotides are TGCGCCAGCAGTCCTGAGCGGGATTCACCCCTCCACTTT.

This chain joins TRBV7-3 and TRBJ1-2, with D unclear. The V gene lost 3 bases and the J gene lost 10 bases, with 15 bases spanning the gap. The V gene's germline CDR1 is SGHTA and CDR2 FQGTGA. This CDR3 has 13 amino acids. In DNA form, the CDR3 reads TGTGCCAGCAGCTTTTCCCGGGAGAAGGACTACACCTTC. Translating it yields CASSFSREKDYTF.

This clone was observed a single time. This rearrangement joins TRBV15 to TRBJ2-1; D unresolved. CDR3 length: 15 amino acids. The V gene lost 2 bases and the J gene lost 1 base, with 9 bases spanning the gap. Germline values: CDR1 LNHNV, CDR2 YYDKDF (reference sequence). The CDR3 here is CATSRTTPSYNEQFF. DNA of the CDR3: TGTGCCACCAGCAGAACCACTCCGTCCTACAATGAGCAGTTCTTC.

The chain couples TRBV9 to TRBJ2-7, with a tentative D call TRBD1 (6 bases). V was cut by 4 bases and J by 0 bases, with 14 bases left in between. Germline CDR1 reads SGDLS; CDR2 reads YYNGEE. This CDR3 comprises 15 residues. The CDR3 bases are TGTGCCAGCAGCCTCCGGGACACCAGCTCCTACGAGCAGTACTTC. Encoded protein: CASSLRDTSSYEQYF. Looking up the rest from reference TRBV9 and TRBJ2-7 gives the full variable domain: DSGVTQTPKHLITATGQRVTLRCSPRSGDLSVYWYQQSLDQGLQFLIQYYNGEERAKGNILERFSAQQFPDLHSELNLSSLELGDSALYFCASSLRDTSSYEQYFGPGTRLTVT.

The rearrangement joins TRBV19 to TRBJ2-1; 11 bases agree with TRBD2. V lost 4 bases to trimming and J lost 3 bases; unmatched junction nucleotides: 2. From germline, CDR1 is LNHDA and CDR2 SQIVND (reference sequence). The CDR3 is 15 amino acids. This CDR3 reads CASSTTSGNYNEQFF. The CDR3 DNA reads TGTGCCAGTAGTACGACTAGCGGGAACTACAATGAGCAGTTCTTC.

The gene calls are TRBV5-6 and TRBJ1-1; D perhaps matches TRBD1 (6 bases). The V gene's germline CDR1 is SGHDT and CDR2 YYEEEE. Trimming pared 4 bases from V and 4 bases from J, leaving 17 bases between. The CDR3 totals 15 residues. CDR3 region: CASSPRQVWGTEAFF. The CDR3 nucleotides read TGTGCCAGCAGCCCCCGACAGGTGTGGGGCACTGAAGCTTTCTTT. The whole variable domain, filled in from reference TRBV5-6 and TRBJ1-1, reads DAGVTQSPTHLIKTRGQQVTLRCSPKSGHDTVSWYQQALGQGPQFIFQYYEEEERQRGNFPDRFSGHQFPNYSSELNVNALLLGDSALYLCASSPRQVWGTEAFFGQGTRLTVV.

This sequence joins TRBV2 and TRBJ2-7; 8 nucleotides line up with TRBD2. Germline CDR1 SNHLY, CDR2 FYNNEI. The CDR3 extends over 14 amino acids. V was pared by 7 bases and J by 1 base, with 6 bases of the junction left unmatched. CDR3 sequence: CASIREGRSYEQYF. Written as DNA, the CDR3 is TGTGCCAGCATTCGGGAGGGGCGATCCTACGAGCAGTACTTC.

The chain joins TRBV18 to TRBJ2-5; D perhaps matches TRBD1 (5 bases). The CDR3 sequence is 13 residues long. Germline CDR1 is KGHSH and CDR2 is LQKENI. Trimming took off 2 bases at V and 3 bases at J, with 7 bases between the two ends. In DNA form, the CDR3 reads TGTGCCAGCTCACCAGGCAGGGAAGAGACCCAGTACTTC. Its protein is CASSPGREETQYF.

The rearrangement uses TRBV7-2 and TRBJ2-3; weak D call: TRBD2 (5 bases). CDR1 and CDR2 from the germline V gene are SGHTA and FQGNSA. V shed 5 bases and J shed 4 bases, with 16 bases lying between them. The CDR3 is 15 amino acids. CDR3 amino acids: CASSQNPEAADTQYF. DNA for the CDR3: TGTGCCAGCAGCCAGAATCCGGAGGCGGCAGATACGCAGTATTTT.

This clone appeared a single time. The genes are TRBV11-3 and TRBJ2-2; possible D gene TRBD1, 7 bases. The V end lost 5 bases, the J end lost 2 bases, and 15 bases lay between the germline ends. Germline CDR1 reads SGHNT; CDR2 reads YENEEA. This CDR3 has 16 amino acids. DNA of the CDR3: TGTGCCAGCAGCCCCCCAGGGGGGCGAAACACCGGGGAGCTGTTTTTT. It encodes CASSPPGGRNTGELFF.

The V gene is TRBV18, the J gene TRBJ1-1; TRBD1 matches at 8 bases. The CDR3 length is 14 residues. V shed 4 bases and J 5 bases; nucleotides not matched to a gene: 6. In germline, CDR1 is KGHSH, CDR2 LQKENI. CDR3: CASSRGQGKTEAFF. CDR3 DNA sequence: TGTGCCAGCTCACGAGGACAGGGAAAAACTGAAGCTTTCTTT.

The rearrangement joins TRBV19 to TRBJ1-3; TRBD1 is a possible D gene (5 bases). V dropped 3 bases and J dropped 0 bases, with 12 bases sitting between them. CDR3 size: 16 residues. CDR1 is LNHDA and CDR2 is SQIVND in the germline V gene (reference sequence). The DNA of the CDR3 is TGTGCCAGTAGTATGGGAAGGACAACCTCTGGAAACACCATATATTTT. Protein product: CASSMGRTTSGNTIYF.

This clone was seen just once. The chain couples TRBV3-1 (or the pseudogene TRBV3-2) to TRBJ1-1, with D hard to call. The V and J ends lost 4 bases and 3 bases respectively, with 12 bases between them. Looked up from germline, CDR1 is LGHDT and CDR2 is YNNKEL (reference sequence). CDR3 length: 14 amino acids. The CDR3 protein is CASSPLGGYTEAFF. The CDR3 nucleotides are TGTGCCAGCAGCCCCCTGGGCGGGTACACTGAAGCTTTCTTT.

CDR3 region: CASSGTANTGELFF. CDR3 DNA sequence: TGTGCCAGCAGCGGGACAGCGAACACCGGGGAGCTGTTTTTT. The chain combines TRBV11-1 with TRBJ2-2, with TRBD1 matching 7 bases. The junction had 0 bases not matched to a gene; V was cut back by 5 bases and J by 0 bases. Germline V gene data show CDR1 as SGHAT and CDR2 as FQDESV (reference sequence). The CDR3 is made up of 14 amino acids.

The rearrangement joins TRBV28 to TRBJ1-4; weak D call: TRBD1 (5 bases). V lost 5 bases and J lost 5, with 12 bases in between. CDR1 MDHEN and CDR2 SYDVKM come from the germline V gene. CDR3 length equals 14 residues. DNA for the CDR3: TGTGCCAGCAGTCATGGGGGGGACAATGAAAAACTGTTTTTT. Protein product: CASSHGGDNEKLFF.